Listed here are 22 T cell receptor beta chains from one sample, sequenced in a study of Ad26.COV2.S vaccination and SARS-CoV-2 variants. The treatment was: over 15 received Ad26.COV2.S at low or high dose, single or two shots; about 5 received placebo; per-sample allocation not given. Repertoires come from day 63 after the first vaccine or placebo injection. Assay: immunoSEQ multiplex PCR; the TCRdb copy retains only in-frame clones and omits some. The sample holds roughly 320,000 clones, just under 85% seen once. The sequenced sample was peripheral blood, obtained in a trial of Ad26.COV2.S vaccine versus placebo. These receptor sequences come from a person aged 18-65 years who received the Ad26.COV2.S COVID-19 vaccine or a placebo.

The CDR3 DNA reads TGTGCCAGCAGTTACAACAGCGGGGGCTTCACAGATACGCAGTATTTT. Its translation is CASSYNSGGFTDTQYF. The J gene is TRBJ2-3, the V gene TRBV6-5; 8 bases fit TRBD2. This CDR3 contains 16 residues. Germline loops: CDR1 MNHEY, CDR2 SVGAGI. The trim removed 2 bases at V and 2 bases at J, leaving 6 bases unmatched.

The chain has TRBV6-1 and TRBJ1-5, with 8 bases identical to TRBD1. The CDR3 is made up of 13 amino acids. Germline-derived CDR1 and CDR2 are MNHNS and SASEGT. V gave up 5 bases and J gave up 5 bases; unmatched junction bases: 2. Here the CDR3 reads CASSSGGDQPQHF. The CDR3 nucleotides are TGTGCCAGCAGTTCAGGGGGCGATCAGCCCCAGCATTTT.

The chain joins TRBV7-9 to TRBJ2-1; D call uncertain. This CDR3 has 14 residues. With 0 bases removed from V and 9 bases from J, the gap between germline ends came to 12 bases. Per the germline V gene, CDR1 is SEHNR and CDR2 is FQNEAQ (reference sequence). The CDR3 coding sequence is TGTGCCAGCAGCTTAGCCCCGCGAGCTACTGAGCAGTTCTTC. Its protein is CASSLAPRATEQFF.

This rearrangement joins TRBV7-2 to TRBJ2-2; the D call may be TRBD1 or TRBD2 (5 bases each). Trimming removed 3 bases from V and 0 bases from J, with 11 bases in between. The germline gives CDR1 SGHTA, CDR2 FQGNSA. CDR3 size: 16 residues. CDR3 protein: CASSLTQGANTGELFF. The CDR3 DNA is TGTGCCAGCAGCTTGACTCAGGGAGCGAACACCGGGGAGCTGTTTTTT.

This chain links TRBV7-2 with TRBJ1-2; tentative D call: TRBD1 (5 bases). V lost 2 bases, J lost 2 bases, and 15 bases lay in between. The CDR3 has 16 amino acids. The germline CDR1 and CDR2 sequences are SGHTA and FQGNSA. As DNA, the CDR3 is TGTGCCAGCAGCTTAACTGGGGGGATTGGGAACTATGGCTACACCTTC. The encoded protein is CASSLTGGIGNYGYTF.

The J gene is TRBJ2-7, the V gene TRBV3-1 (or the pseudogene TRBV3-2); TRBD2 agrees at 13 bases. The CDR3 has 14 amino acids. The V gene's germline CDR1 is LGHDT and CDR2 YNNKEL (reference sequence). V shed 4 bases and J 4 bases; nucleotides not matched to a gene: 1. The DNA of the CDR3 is TGTGCCAGCAGCCGACTAGCGGGGGGTTACGAGCAGTACTTC. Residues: CASSRLAGGYEQYF.

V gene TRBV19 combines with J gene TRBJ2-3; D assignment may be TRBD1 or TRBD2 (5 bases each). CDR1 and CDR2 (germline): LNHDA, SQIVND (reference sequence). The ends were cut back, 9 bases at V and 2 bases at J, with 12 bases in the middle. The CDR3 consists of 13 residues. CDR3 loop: CASRWGTTDTQYF. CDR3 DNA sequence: TGTGCCAGCCGCTGGGGGACCACAGATACGCAGTATTTT. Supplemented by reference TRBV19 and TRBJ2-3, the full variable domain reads DGGITQSPKYLFRKEGQNVTLSCEQNLNHDAMYWYRQDPGQGLRLIYYSQIVNDFQKGDIAEGYSVSREKKESFPLTVTSAQKNPTAFYLCASRWGTTDTQYFGPGTRLTVL.

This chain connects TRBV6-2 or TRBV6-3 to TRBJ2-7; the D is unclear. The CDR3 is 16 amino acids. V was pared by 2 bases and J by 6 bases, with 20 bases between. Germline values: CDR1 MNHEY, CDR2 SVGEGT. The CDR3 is CASSYRPTRSEREQYF. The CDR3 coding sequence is TGTGCCAGCAGTTACCGACCGACGAGGTCTGAACGCGAGCAGTACTTC.

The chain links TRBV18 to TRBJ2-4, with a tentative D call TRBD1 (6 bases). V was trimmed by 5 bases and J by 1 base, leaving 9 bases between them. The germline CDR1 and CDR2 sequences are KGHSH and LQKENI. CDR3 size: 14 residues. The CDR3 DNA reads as TGTGCCAGCTCAGGCGACAGGGCCAAAAACATTCAGTACTTC. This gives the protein CASSGDRAKNIQYF.

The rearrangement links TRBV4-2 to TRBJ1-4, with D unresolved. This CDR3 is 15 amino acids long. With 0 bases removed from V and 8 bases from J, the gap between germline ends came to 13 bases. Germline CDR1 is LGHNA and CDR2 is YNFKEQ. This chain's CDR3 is CASSQDGLQGEKLFF. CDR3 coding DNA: TGTGCCAGCAGCCAAGACGGATTGCAAGGGGAAAAACTGTTTTTT.

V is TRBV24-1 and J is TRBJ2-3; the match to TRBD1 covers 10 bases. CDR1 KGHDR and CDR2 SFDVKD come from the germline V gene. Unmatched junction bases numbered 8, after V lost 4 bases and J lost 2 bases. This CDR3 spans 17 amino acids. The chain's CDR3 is CATSDPSRQGATDTQYF. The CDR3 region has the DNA TGTGCCACCAGTGACCCCAGCCGACAGGGGGCCACAGATACGCAGTATTTT.

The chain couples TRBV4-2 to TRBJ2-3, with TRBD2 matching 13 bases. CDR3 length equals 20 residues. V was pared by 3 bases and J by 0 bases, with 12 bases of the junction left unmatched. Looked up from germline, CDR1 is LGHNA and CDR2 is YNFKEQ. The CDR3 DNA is TGTGCCAGCAGCCAGGCCCAAACTAGCGGGGGGGCCTATAGCACAGATACGCAGTATTTT. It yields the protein CASSQAQTSGGAYSTDTQYF.

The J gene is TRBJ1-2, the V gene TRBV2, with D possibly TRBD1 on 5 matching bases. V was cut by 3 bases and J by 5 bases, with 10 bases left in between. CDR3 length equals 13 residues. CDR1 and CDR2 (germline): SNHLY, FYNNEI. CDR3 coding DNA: TGTGCCAGCAGTGAGGGGACGCAGTATGGCTACACCTTC. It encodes CASSEGTQYGYTF.

The CDR3 sequence is CASSLGAGGNYEQYF. As DNA, the CDR3 is TGCGCCAGCAGCTTGGGAGCGGGGGGTAATTACGAGCAGTACTTC. The V and J genes are TRBV5-1 and TRBJ2-7; 9 bases match TRBD2. CDR1 and CDR2 (germline): SGHRS, YFSETQ. The ends lost 0 bases at V and 4 bases at J; junction bases unmatched: 5. This CDR3 has 15 amino acids.

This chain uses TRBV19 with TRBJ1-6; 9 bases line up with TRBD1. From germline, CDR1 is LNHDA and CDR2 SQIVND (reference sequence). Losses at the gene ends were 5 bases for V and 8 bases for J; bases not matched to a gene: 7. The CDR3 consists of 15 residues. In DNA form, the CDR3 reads TGTGCCAGTAGTGCCCGGACAGGGGCTCATTCACCCCTCCACTTT. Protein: CASSARTGAHSPLHF.

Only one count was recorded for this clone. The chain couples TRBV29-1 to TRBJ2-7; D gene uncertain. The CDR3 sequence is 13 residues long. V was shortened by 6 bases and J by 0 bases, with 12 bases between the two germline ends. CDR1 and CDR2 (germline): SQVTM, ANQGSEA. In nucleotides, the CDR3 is TGCAGCGTCCTCTCGACGCTCTCCTACGAGCAGTACTTC. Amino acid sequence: CSVLSTLSYEQYF.

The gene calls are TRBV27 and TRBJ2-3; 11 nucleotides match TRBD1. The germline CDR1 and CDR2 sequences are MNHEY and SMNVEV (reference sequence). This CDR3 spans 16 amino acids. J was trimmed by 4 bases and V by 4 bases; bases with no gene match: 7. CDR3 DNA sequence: TGTGCCAGCAGTTCAATGGGACAGGGGGATTCAGATACGCAGTATTTT. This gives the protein CASSSMGQGDSDTQYF.

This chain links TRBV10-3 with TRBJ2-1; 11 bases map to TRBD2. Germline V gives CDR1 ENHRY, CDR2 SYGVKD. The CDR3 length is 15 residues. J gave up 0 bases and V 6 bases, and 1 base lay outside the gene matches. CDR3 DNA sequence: TGTGCCATCAGAACTAGCGGGGGCTCCTACAATGAGCAGTTCTTC. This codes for CAIRTSGGSYNEQFF.

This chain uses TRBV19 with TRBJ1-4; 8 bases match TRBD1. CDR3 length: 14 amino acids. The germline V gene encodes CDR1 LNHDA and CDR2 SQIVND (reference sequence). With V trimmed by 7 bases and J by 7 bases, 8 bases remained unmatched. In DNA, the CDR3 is TGTGCCAGTACCCCCGGGACAGGAGGTGAAAAACTGTTTTTT. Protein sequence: CASTPGTGGEKLFF.

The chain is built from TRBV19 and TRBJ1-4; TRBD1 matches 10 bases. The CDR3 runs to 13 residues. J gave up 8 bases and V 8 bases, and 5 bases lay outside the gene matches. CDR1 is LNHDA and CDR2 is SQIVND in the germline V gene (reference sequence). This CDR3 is CASRQGADEKLFF. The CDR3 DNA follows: TGTGCCAGTCGACAGGGGGCGGACGAAAAACTGTTTTTT. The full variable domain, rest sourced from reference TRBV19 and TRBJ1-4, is DGGITQSPKYLFRKEGQNVTLSCEQNLNHDAMYWYRQDPGQGLRLIYYSQIVNDFQKGDIAEGYSVSREKKESFPLTVTSAQKNPTAFYLCASRQGADEKLFFGSGTQLSVL.

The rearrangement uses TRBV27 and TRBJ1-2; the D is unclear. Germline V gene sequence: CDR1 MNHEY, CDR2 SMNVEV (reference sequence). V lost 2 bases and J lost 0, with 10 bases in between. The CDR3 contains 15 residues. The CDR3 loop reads CASSLRHSANYGYTF. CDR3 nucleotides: TGTGCCAGCAGTTTAAGACACAGCGCTAACTATGGCTACACCTTC.

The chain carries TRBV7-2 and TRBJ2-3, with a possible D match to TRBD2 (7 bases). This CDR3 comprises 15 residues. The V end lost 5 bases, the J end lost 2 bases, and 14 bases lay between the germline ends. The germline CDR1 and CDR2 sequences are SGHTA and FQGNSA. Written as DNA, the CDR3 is TGTGCCAGCAGCAGGGGGGCGGGGGACACAGATACGCAGTATTTT. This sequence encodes CASSRGAGDTDTQYF.